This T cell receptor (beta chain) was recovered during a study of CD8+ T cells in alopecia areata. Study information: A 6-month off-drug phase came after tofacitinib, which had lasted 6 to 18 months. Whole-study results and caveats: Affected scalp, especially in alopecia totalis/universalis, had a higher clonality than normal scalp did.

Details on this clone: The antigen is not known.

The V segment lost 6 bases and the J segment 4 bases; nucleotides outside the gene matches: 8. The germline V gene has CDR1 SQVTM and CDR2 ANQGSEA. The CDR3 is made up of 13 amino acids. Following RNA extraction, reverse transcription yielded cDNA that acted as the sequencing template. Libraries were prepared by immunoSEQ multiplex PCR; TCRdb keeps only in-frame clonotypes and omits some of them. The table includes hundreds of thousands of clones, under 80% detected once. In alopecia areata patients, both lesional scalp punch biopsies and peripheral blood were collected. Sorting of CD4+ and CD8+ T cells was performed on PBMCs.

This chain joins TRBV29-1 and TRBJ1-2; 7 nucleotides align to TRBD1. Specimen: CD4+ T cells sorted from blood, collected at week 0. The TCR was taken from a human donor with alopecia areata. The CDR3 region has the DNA TGCAGCGTGCGGACAGGAATAAGCTATGGCTACACCTTC. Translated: CSVRTGISYGYTF.